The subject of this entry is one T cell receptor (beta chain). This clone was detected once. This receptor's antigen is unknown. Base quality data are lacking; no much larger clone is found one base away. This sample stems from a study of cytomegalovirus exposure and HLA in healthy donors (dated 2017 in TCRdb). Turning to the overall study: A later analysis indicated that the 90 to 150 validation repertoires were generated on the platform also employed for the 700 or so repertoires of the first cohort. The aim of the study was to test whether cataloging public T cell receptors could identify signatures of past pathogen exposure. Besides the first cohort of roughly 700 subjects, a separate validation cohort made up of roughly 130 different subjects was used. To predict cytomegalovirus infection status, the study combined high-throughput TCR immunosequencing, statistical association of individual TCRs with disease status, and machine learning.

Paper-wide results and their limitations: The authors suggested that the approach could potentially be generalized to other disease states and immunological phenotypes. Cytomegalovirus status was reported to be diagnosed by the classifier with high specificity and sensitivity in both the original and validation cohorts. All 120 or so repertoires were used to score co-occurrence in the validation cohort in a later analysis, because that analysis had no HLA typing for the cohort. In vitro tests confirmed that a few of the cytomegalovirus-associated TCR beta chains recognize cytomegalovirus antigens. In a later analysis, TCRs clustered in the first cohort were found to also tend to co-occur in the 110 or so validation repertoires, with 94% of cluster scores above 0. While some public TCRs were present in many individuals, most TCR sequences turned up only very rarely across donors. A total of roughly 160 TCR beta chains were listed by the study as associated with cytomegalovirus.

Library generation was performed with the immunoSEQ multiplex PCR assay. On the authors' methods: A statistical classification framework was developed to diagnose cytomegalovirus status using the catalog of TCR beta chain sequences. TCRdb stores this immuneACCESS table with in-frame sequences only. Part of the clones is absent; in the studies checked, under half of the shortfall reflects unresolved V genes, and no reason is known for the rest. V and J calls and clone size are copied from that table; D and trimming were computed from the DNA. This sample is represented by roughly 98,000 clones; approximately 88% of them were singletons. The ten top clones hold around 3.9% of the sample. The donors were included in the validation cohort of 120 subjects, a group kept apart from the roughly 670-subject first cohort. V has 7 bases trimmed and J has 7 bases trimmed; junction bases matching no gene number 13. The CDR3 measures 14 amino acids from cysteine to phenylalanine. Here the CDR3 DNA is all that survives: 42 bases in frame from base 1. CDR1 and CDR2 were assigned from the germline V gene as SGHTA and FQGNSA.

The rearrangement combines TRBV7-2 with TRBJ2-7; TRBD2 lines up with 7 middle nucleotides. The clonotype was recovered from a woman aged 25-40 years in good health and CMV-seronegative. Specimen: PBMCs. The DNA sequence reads TGTGCCAGCACCAACTGGGGAGGGCGGGGGGAGCAGTACTTC. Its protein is CASTNWGGRGEQYF.